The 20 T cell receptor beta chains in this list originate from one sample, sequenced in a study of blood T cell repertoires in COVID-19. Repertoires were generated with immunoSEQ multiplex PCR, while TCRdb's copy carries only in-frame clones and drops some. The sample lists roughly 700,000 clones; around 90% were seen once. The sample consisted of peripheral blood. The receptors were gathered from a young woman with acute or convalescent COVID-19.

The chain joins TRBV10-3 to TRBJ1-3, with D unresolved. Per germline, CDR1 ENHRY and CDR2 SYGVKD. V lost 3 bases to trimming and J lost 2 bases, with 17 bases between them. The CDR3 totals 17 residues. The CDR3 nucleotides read TGTGCCATCAGTGACCCGAATCGGGGAGGGACTGGAAACACCATATATTTT. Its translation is CAISDPNRGGTGNTIYF.

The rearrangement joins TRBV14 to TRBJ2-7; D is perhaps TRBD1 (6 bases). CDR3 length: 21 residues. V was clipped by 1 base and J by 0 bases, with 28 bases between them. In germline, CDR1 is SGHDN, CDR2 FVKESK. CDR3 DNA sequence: TGTGCCAGCAGCCAAGCCCGCCTCACCGGGACACGTTTCCATCTCTCCTACGAGCAGTACTTC. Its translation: CASSQARLTGTRFHLSYEQYF.

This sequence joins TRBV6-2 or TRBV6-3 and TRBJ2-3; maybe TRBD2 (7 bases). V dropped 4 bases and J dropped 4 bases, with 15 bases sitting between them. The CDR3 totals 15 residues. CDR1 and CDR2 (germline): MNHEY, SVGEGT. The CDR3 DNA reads TGTGCCAGCAGTTGGGGAGGGGGGAACGCAGATACGCAGTATTTT. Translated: CASSWGGGNADTQYF.

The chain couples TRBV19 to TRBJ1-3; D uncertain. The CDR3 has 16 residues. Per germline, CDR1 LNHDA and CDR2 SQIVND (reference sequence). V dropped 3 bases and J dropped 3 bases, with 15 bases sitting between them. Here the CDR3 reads CASSIEGAPFGNTIYF. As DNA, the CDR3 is TGTGCCAGTAGTATTGAGGGTGCACCGTTTGGAAACACCATATATTTT.

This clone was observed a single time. The DNA of the CDR3 is TGTGCCAGCAGTAGGGGAAACGAGCAGTACTTC. Its protein product is CASSRGNEQYF. This chain joins TRBV12-3 or TRBV12-4 and TRBJ2-7, with D possibly TRBD1 on 5 matching bases. The CDR3 runs to 11 residues. The ends were cut back, 5 bases at V and 5 bases at J, with 7 bases in the middle.

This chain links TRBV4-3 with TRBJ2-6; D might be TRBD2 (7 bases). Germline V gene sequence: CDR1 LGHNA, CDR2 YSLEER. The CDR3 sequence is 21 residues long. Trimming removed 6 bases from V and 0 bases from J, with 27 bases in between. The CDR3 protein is CASSRHFLKGGSDSGANVLTF. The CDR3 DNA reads TGCGCCAGCAGTCGCCATTTCCTAAAGGGGGGGTCTGACTCTGGGGCCAACGTCCTGACTTTC.

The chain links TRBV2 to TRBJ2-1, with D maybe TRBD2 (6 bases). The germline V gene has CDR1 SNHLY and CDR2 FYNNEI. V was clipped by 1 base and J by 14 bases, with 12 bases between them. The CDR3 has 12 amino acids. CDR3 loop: CASSEGDSLKFF. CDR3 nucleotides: TGTGCCAGCAGTGAAGGGGACTCATTAAAGTTCTTC.

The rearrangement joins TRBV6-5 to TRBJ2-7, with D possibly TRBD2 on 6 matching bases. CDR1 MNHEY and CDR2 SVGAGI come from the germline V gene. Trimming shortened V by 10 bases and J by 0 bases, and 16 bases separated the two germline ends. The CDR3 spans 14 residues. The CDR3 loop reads CATDQEGSSYEQYF. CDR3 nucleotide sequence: TGTGCCACAGACCAGGAGGGGTCCTCCTACGAGCAGTACTTC.

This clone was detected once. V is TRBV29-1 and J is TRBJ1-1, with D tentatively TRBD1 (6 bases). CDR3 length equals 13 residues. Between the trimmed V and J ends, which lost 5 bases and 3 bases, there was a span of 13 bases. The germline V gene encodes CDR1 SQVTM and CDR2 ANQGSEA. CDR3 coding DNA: TGCAGCGTTAGGGGGTCTCGGGACACTGAAGCTTTCTTT. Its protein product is CSVRGSRDTEAFF.

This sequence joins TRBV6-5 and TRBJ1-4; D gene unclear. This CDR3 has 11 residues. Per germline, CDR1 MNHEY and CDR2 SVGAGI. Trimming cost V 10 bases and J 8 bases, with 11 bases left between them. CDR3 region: CATSYSEKLFF. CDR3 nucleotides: TGTGCCACCTCCTATTCCGAAAAACTGTTTTTT.

Here the CDR3 reads CASSVPGASATGELFF. CDR3 nucleotide sequence: TGTGCCAGCAGCGTTCCTGGAGCTTCGGCCACCGGGGAGCTGTTTTTT. The genes are TRBV9 and TRBJ2-2; D unresolved. Germline CDR1 is SGDLS and CDR2 is YYNGEE. CDR3 length equals 16 residues. The ends were cut back, 2 bases at V and 4 bases at J, with 15 bases in the middle.

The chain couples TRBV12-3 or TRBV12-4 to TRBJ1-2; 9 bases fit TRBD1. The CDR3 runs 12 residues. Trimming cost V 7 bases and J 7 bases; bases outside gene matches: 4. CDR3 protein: CASTGTGSGYTF. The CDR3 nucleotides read TGTGCCAGCACCGGGACAGGGAGTGGCTACACCTTC.

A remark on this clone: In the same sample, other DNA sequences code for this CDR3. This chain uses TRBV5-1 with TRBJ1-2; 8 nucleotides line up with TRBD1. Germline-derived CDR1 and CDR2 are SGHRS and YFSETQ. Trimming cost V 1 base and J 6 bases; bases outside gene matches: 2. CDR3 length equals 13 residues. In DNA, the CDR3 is TGCGCCAGCAGCTTGCAGGGGGCAGATGGCTACACCTTC. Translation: CASSLQGADGYTF.

The CDR3 DNA sequence: TGTGCCAGCAGTTTAACTAGCGGGGGATCCTACGAGCAGTACTTC. Amino acid sequence: CASSLTSGGSYEQYF. The chain combines TRBV27 with TRBJ2-7; 11 nucleotides match TRBD2. Germline V gene data show CDR1 as MNHEY and CDR2 as SMNVEV (reference sequence). V shed 2 bases and J 1 base; nucleotides not matched to a gene: 1. This CDR3 region has 15 residues.

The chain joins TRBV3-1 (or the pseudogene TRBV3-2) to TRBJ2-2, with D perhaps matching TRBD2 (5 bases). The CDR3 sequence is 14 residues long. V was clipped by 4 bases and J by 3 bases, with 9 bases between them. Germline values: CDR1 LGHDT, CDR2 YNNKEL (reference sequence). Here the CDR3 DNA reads TGTGCCAGCAGCCTAACGAGGGACACCGGGGAGCTGTTTTTT. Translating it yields CASSLTRDTGELFF.

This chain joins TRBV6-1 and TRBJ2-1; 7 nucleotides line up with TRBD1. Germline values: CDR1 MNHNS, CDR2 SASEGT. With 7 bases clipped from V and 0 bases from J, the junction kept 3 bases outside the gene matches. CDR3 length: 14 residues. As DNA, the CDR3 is TGTGCCAGCAAGACAGGGAGCTCCTACAATGAGCAGTTCTTC. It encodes CASKTGSSYNEQFF.

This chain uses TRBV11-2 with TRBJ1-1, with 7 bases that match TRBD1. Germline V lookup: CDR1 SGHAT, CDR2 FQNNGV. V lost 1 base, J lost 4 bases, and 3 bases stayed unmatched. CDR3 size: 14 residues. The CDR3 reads CASSLATGSTEAFF. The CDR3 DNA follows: TGTGCCAGCAGCTTAGCGACAGGGAGCACTGAAGCTTTCTTT.

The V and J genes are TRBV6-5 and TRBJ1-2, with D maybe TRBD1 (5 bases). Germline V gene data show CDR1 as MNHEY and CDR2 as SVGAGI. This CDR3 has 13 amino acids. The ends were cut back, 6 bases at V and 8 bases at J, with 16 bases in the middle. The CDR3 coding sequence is TGTGCCAGCAGCATGGGGGGACTATGGGGCTACACCTTC. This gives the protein CASSMGGLWGYTF.

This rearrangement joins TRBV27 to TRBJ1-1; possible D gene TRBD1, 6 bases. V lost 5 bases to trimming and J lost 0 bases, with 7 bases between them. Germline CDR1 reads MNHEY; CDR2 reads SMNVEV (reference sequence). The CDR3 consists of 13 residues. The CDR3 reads CASSGGVNTEAFF. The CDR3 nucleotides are TGTGCCAGCAGTGGGGGCGTGAACACTGAAGCTTTCTTT.

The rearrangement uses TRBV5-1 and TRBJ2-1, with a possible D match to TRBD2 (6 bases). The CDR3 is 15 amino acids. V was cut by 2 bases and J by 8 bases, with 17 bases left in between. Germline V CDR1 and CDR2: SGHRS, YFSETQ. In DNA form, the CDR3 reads TGCGCCAGCAGCTTACAGGTCGGGGGAATCGATGAGCAGTTCTTC. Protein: CASSLQVGGIDEQFF. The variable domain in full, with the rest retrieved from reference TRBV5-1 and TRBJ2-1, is KAGVTQTPRYLIKTRGQQVTLSCSPISGHRSVSWYQQTPGQGLQFLFEYFSETQRNKGNFPGRFSGRQFSNSRSEMNVSTLELGDSALYLCASSLQVGGIDEQFFGPGTRLTVL.